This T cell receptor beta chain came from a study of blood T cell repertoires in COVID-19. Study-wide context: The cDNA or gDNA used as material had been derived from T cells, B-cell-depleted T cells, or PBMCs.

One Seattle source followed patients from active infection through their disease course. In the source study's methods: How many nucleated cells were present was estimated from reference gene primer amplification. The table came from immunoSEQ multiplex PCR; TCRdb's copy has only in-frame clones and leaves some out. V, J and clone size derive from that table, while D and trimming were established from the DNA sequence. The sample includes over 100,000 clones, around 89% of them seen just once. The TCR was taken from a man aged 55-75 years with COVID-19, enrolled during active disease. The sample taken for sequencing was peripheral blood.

The CDR3 sequence is CASSIPGLAGGSSGANVLTF. The CDR3 DNA reads as TGTGCCAGCAGTATCCCGGGACTAGCGGGGGGGAGCTCTGGGGCCAACGTCCTGACTTTC. The chain joins TRBV28 to TRBJ2-6, with TRBD2 identical over 16 bases. This CDR3 comprises 20 residues. The V segment lost 5 bases and the J segment 0 bases; nucleotides outside the gene matches: 7. CDR1 is MDHEN and CDR2 is SYDVKM in the germline V gene.